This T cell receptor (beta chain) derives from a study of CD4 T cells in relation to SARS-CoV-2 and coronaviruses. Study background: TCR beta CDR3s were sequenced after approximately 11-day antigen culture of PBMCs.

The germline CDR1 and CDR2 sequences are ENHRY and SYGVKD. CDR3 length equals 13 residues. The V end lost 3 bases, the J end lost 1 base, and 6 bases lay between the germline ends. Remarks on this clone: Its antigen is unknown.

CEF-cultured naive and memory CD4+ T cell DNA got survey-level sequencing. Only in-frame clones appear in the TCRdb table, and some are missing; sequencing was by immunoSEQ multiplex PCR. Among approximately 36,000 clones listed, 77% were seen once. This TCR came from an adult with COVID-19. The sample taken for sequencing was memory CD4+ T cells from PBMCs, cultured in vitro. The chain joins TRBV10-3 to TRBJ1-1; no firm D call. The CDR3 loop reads CAISEWRNTEAFF. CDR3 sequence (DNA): TGTGCCATCAGTGAATGGAGGAACACTGAAGCTTTCTTT.